The entry below describes one T cell receptor beta chain. Germline V CDR1 and CDR2: SGHNT, YYREEE (reference sequence). The CDR3 length is 16 residues. Trimming took 4 bases from V and 0 from J; bases not matched to a gene: 6. Authors' processing steps: Amplification of reference gene primers provided the estimated nucleated cell counts. Only in-frame clones appear in the TCRdb table, and some are missing; sequencing was by immunoSEQ multiplex PCR. The V and J calls and the clone size are those of that table, but D and trimming were determined from the DNA. The data hold 140,000 to 150,000 clones, with around 84% observed a single time. This specimen belongs to a study of blood T cell repertoires in COVID-19. Study-level background: Acute-phase and convalescent COVID-19 samples originated in the United States, Italy and Spain. T cells, B-cell-depleted T cells, or PBMCs supplied cDNA or gDNA.

Sequenced: peripheral blood. The TCR was taken from a human donor in a cohort sampled during active COVID-19. The chain links TRBV5-4 to TRBJ1-3; 8 bases map to TRBD1. The CDR3 reads CASSVGQGLSGNTIYF. CDR3 DNA: TGTGCCAGCAGCGTAGGACAGGGCCTCTCTGGAAACACCATATATTTT.